Below are 2 T cell receptor beta chains sequenced from a single sample in a study of a mutant IDH1 vaccine in newly diagnosed glioma. Here immunoSEQ multiplex PCR was the method, and the copy in TCRdb shows in-frame clones only, minus some. The sample has some 51,000 clones, around 80% seen once. Time point meaning: week 5, during vaccination. Vaccine doses each comprised 300 ug of mutant IDH1 20-mer peptide, with topical imiquimod. Their target antigens are unknown. The source material was PBMCs, sampled from a glioma patient whose treatment included an IDH1 peptide vaccine. All receptors come from a man between 50 and 59 years old with glioma.

The V call is TRBV5-1, the J call TRBJ1-4, with D perhaps matching TRBD1 (6 bases). The CDR3 contains 17 residues. Between the trimmed V and J ends, which lost 5 bases and 0 bases, there was a span of 17 bases. Germline V CDR1 and CDR2: SGHRS, YFSETQ. CDR3 DNA sequence: TGCGCCAGCAGGCGAAGCACAACAGGGTCAACTAATGAAAAACTGTTTTTT. Translating gives CASRRSTTGSTNEKLFF.

The chain is built from TRBV30 and TRBJ1-6, with D uncertain. Between the trimmed V and J ends, which lost 1 base and 3 bases, there was a span of 16 bases. This CDR3 has 17 residues. CDR1 is GTSNPN and CDR2 is SVGIG in the germline V gene (reference sequence). The CDR3 is CAWSGDRDSDYNSPLHF. Here the CDR3 DNA reads TGTGCCTGGAGTGGCGATCGGGATTCTGACTATAATTCACCCCTCCACTTT.